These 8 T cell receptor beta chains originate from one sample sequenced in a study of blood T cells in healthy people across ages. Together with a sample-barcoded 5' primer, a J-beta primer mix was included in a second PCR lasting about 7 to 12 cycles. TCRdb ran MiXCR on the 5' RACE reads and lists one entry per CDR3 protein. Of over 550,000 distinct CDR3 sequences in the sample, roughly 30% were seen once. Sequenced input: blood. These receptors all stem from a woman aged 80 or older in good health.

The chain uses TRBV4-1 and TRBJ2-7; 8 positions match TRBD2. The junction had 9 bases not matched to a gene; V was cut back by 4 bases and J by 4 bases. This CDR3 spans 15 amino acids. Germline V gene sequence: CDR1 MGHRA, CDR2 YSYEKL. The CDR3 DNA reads TGCGCCAGCAGCCCCTGGCGGGGGGCGCGGTACGAGCAGTACTTC. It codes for CASSPWRGARYEQYF.

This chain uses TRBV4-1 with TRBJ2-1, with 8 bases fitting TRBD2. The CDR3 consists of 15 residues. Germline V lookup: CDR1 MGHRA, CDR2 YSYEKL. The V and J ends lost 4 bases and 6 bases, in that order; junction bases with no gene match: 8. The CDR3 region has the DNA TGCGCCAGCAGCCCGTCAGCGACTAGCGTCAATGAGCAGTTCTTC. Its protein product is CASSPSATSVNEQFF.

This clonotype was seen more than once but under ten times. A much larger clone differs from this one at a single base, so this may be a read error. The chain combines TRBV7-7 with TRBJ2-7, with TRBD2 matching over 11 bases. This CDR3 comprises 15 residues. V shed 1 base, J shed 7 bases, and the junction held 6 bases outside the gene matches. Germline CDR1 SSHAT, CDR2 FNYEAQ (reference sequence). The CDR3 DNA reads TGTGCCAGCAGCTTAGGTCTAGCGGGGGGAGATGAGCAGTACTTC. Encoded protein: CASSLGLAGGDEQYF. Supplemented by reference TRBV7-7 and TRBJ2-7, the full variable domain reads GAGVSQSPRYKVTKRGQDVTLRCDPISSHATLYWYQQALGQGPEFLTYFNYEAQPDKSGLPSDRFSAERPEGSISTLTIQRTEQRDSAMYRCASSLGLAGGDEQYFGPGTRLTVT.

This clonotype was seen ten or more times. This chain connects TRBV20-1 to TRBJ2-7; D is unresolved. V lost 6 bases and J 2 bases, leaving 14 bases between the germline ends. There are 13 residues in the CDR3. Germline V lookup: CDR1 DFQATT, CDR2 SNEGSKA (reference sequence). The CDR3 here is CSAPGQATYEQYF. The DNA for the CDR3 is TGCAGTGCCCCCGGGCAGGCGACCTACGAGCAGTACTTC.

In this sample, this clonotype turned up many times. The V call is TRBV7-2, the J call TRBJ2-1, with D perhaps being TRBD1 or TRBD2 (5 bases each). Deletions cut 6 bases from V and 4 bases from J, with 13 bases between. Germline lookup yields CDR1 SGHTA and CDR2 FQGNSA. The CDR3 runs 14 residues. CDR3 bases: TGTGCCAGCAGGTTCGGGGCGGAATACAATGAGCAGTTCTTC. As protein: CASRFGAEYNEQFF.

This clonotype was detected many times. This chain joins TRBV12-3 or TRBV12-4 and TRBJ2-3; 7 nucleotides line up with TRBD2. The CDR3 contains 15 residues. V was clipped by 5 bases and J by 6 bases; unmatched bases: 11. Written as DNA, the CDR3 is TGTGCCAGCAGTGCCCTAGCGGCCTTTGCGGATACGCAGTATTTT. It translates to CASSALAAFADTQYF.

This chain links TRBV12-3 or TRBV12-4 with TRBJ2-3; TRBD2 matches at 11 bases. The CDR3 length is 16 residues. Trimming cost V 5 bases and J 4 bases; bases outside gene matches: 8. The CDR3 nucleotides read TGTGCCAGCAGTCTTACTAGCGGGGGTAGCGCAGATACGCAGTATTTT. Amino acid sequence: CASSLTSGGSADTQYF.

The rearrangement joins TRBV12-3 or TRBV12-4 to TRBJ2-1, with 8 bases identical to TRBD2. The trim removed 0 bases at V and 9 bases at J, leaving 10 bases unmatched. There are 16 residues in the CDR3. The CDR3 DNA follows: TGTGCCAGCAGTTTAGCGCTAGGGCGGGAGGAGGTTGAGCAGTTCTTC. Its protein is CASSLALGREEVEQFF.